Following are 19 T cell receptor beta chains from one sample sequenced in a study of CD8 T cells in ankylosing spondylitis. TCRdb passed the 5' RACE reads through MiXCR, listing each CDR3 protein once. The sample records some 130,000 distinct CDR3 sequences, roughly 13% being singletons. Sample: blood, either unsorted or a sorted T cell fraction (not recorded which). The receptor set was obtained from a female donor with ankylosing spondylitis or in good health (not recorded which).

The gene calls are TRBV18 and TRBJ1-4, with TRBD1 as a possible D gene (6 bases). V lost 3 bases to trimming and J lost 1 base, with 6 bases between them. This CDR3 region has 14 residues. Looked up from germline, CDR1 is KGHSH and CDR2 is LQKENI. The CDR3 DNA reads TGTGCCAGCTCACCGGGACAAACTAATGAAAAACTGTTTTTT. Translating it yields CASSPGQTNEKLFF.

This clonotype was counted ten times or more. The chain combines TRBV5-4 with TRBJ2-5; D perhaps matches TRBD1 (6 bases). The germline gives CDR1 SGHNT, CDR2 YYREEE (reference sequence). V lost 4 bases to trimming and J lost 2 bases, with 15 bases between them. This CDR3 contains 15 residues. DNA for the CDR3: TGTGCCAGCAGCCCAGGTGGACAGAATCAAGAGACCCAGTACTTC. Its translation: CASSPGGQNQETQYF.

In this sample, this clonotype turned up many times. Written as DNA, the CDR3 is TGCAGTGCTAGCCCCGGCCAGGATGTGAATGAGCAGTTCTTC. Encoded protein: CSASPGQDVNEQFF. This sequence joins TRBV20-1 and TRBJ2-1; no reliable D call. Looked up from germline, CDR1 is DFQATT and CDR2 is SNEGSKA (reference sequence). V lost 3 bases and J 7 bases, leaving 16 bases between the germline ends. The CDR3 totals 14 residues.

This clonotype was observed at least ten times. This chain connects TRBV3-1 to TRBJ2-3, with D perhaps matching TRBD2 (7 bases). Germline-derived CDR1 and CDR2 are LGHDT and YNNKEL (reference sequence). V was shortened by 4 bases and J by 5 bases, with 19 bases between the two germline ends. CDR3 length: 16 residues. CDR3: CASSPRGAGLGDTQYF. CDR3 sequence (DNA): TGTGCCAGCAGCCCCCGGGGGGCGGGGCTCGGAGATACGCAGTATTTT.

Remarks on this clonotype: Mismatch with germline at one junction end may stem from a read error. The rearrangement uses TRBV5-5 and TRBJ2-1, with D perhaps matching TRBD1 (5 bases). CDR1 is SGHKS, CDR2 YYEKEE, per germline (reference sequence). The length of the CDR3 is 12 residues. The CDR3 DNA reads as TGTGTCAGCAGTCCAAGGGGATATGAGCAGTTCTTC. It is translated as CVSSPRGYEQFF. Combining the CDR3 with reference TRBV5-5 and TRBJ2-1 gives the whole variable domain DAGVTQSPTHLIKTRGQQVTLRCSPISGHKSVSWYQQVLGQGPQFIFQYYEKEERGRGNFPDRFSARQFPNYSSELNVNALLLGDSALYLCVSSPRGYEQFFGPGTRLTVL.

This clonotype has just a few counts. This rearrangement joins TRBV20-1 to TRBJ1-6; no firm D call. CDR1 DFQATT and CDR2 SNEGSKA come from the germline V gene (reference sequence). V was trimmed by 5 bases and J by 9 bases, leaving 14 bases between them. The CDR3 loop spans 13 amino acids. Here the CDR3 reads CSARQPGFSPLHF. Written as DNA, the CDR3 is TGCAGTGCTCGCCAGCCCGGATTTTCACCCCTCCACTTT.

The sample holds many counts of this clonotype. This chain joins TRBV5-1 and TRBJ2-7; no clear D gene. Trimming pared 2 bases from V and 3 bases from J, leaving 9 bases between. In germline, CDR1 is SGHRS, CDR2 YFSETQ. This CDR3 has 13 residues. CDR3 nucleotides: TGCGCCAGCAGCTTAGACCCGTTCTACGAGCAGTACTTC. Protein sequence: CASSLDPFYEQYF.

This clonotype was seen ten or more times. The junction differs from germline at one of its ends, possibly a read error. The chain joins TRBV9 to TRBJ2-5, with D possibly matching TRBD1 (5 bases). This CDR3 region has 13 residues. The germline V gene encodes CDR1 SGDLS and CDR2 YYNGEE. Here the CDR3 DNA reads TGTGCCAGCAGCGTAGATGACAGCCAAACCCCGTACTTC. Translated: CASSVDDSQTPYF.

The chain uses TRBV9 and TRBJ2-2, with D perhaps TRBD1 (5 bases). With 2 bases removed from V and 7 bases from J, the gap between germline ends came to 12 bases. This CDR3 comprises 14 residues. Germline CDR1 SGDLS, CDR2 YYNGEE. CDR3 sequence (DNA): TGTGCCAGCAGCGTTAGGGGCCAGGGCGGGGAGCTGTTTTTT. Translated, it gives CASSVRGQGGELFF.

The V and J genes are TRBV27 and TRBJ2-1; D remains ambiguous. This CDR3 is built from 11 residues. Germline V gene lookup returns CDR1 MNHEY and CDR2 SMNVEV (reference sequence). Deletions cut 4 bases from V and 8 bases from J, with 6 bases between. Written as DNA, the CDR3 is TGTGCCAGCAGTTCCCGGGATGAGCAGTTCTTC. Residues: CASSSRDEQFF.

The genes are TRBV20-1 and TRBJ1-1; D is undetermined. V lost 0 bases, J lost 1 base, and 6 bases lay in between. CDR1 and CDR2 from the germline V gene are DFQATT and SNEGSKA (reference sequence). The CDR3 covers 13 residues. The CDR3 loop is CSAREDPNTEAFF. The CDR3 DNA reads as TGCAGTGCTAGAGAGGACCCGAACACTGAAGCTTTCTTT.

This chain joins TRBV30 and TRBJ1-1; 7 bases fit TRBD1. CDR1 and CDR2 (germline): GTSNPN, SVGIG (reference sequence). There are 14 residues in the CDR3. V dropped 1 base and J dropped 3; count of bases not matched to a gene: 5. CDR3 sequence: CAWSGKQGYTEAFF. CDR3 coding DNA: TGTGCCTGGAGTGGAAAACAGGGGTACACTGAAGCTTTCTTT.

V usage is TRBV12-3 or TRBV12-4 and J usage is TRBJ1-1; the D is unclear. V lost 8 bases, J lost 8 bases, and 15 bases lay in between. CDR3 size: 12 residues. The CDR3 DNA reads as TGTGCCAGCGGCTTTCGGACTGTCGAAGCTTTCTTT. Protein: CASGFRTVEAFF.

The sample holds many counts of this clonotype. This chain uses TRBV12-3 or TRBV12-4 with TRBJ2-7, with TRBD2 matching over 9 bases. Trimming removed 6 bases from V and 0 bases from J; junction bases left unmatched: 12. This CDR3 is built from 17 residues. Here the CDR3 DNA reads TGTGCCAGCAGAAAACAGGGTTCTAGCGGGGCCTCCTACGAGCAGTACTTC. Residues: CASRKQGSSGASYEQYF.

To note about this clonotype: At one end the junction does not follow the germline gene, possibly because of a read error. J is TRBJ1-1 and V is TRBV10-3; D possibly corresponds to TRBD1 (5 bases). The length of the CDR3 is 14 residues. Per the germline V gene, CDR1 is ENHRY and CDR2 is SYGVKD. CDR3 in amino acids: CTIRVTDSNTEAFF. CDR3 nucleotides: TGTACCATCAGAGTGACAGACTCGAACACTGAAGCTTTCTTT.

V and J are TRBV20-1 and TRBJ2-2, with TRBD1 identical over 8 bases. Per germline, CDR1 DFQATT and CDR2 SNEGSKA (reference sequence). V was clipped by 7 bases and J by 6 bases; unmatched bases: 7. CDR3 length: 13 amino acids. In DNA, the CDR3 is TGCAGTGGCAAGGACAGGGACCCCGGGGAGCTGTTTTTT. Protein: CSGKDRDPGELFF.

This clonotype has ten or more counts. The V and J genes are TRBV10-3 and TRBJ1-3; TRBD1 agrees at 8 bases. Trimming took 6 bases from V and 0 from J; bases not matched to a gene: 4. Germline V CDR1 and CDR2: ENHRY, SYGVKD. The CDR3 has 15 residues. The CDR3 region is CAISSGQGSGNTIYF. The CDR3, as DNA: TGTGCCATCAGCAGCGGACAGGGCTCTGGAAACACCATATATTTT.

The table lists this clonotype with many counts. The rearrangement joins TRBV7-8 to TRBJ1-2; 9 positions agree with TRBD1. V shed 5 bases, J shed 5 bases, and the junction held 3 bases outside the gene matches. The germline CDR1 and CDR2 sequences are SGHVS and FQNEAQ. This CDR3 is 13 amino acids long. The CDR3 DNA reads as TGTGCCAGCAGCCGGGACAGGGATTATGGCTACACCTTC. This gives the protein CASSRDRDYGYTF.

This clonotype occurred many times. The CDR3 reads CASSWATRGSEQYF. The CDR3 DNA follows: TGTGCCAGCAGTTGGGCCACTCGGGGGAGCGAGCAGTACTTC. The J gene is TRBJ2-7, the V gene TRBV12-3 or TRBV12-4; maybe TRBD2 (6 bases). Trimming pared 4 bases from V and 6 bases from J, leaving 16 bases between. CDR3 size: 14 residues.